This T cell receptor beta chain was captured by sequencing in a study of shared clonotypes between healthy human individuals. V dropped 5 bases and J dropped 10 bases, with 15 bases sitting between them. The CDR3 loop spans 13 amino acids. Germline values: CDR1 PRHDT, CDR2 FYEKMQ (reference sequence). With regard to this clone: The antigen remains unidentified.

Sequencing used immunoSEQ multiplex PCR; TCRdb keeps in-frame clones, though not all of them. The table lists roughly 1.5 million clones, about 98% of them singletons, with about 0.42% in the top ten. Study results and caveats: Generation probabilities of non-shared clonotypes were lower (relative to those shared by all four donors).

The source material was naive CD4+ T cells sorted from blood. Described subset: CD45RA+ positively selected. This rearrangement joins TRBV13 to TRBJ2-1; D possibly corresponds to TRBD2 (6 bases). The clonotype was recovered from a man aged 25 to 40 in good health. The CDR3 is CASSPRPRGEQFF. The CDR3 DNA follows: TGTGCCAGCAGCCCGCGACCTCGGGGGGAGCAGTTCTTC.